This TCR beta chain was identified during a study of blood T cell repertoires in COVID-19. Study information: Samples of COVID-19 (acute and convalescent) were obtained from the United States, Italy and Spain. T cells, B-cell-depleted T cells, or PBMCs provided the cDNA or gDNA that served as material.

Measured with immunoSEQ multiplex PCR; TCRdb has only the in-frame clones, and not every one. The data contain around 50,000 clones, over 85% of them singletons. This CDR3 spans 16 amino acids. Germline V CDR1 and CDR2: MNHEY, SVGAGI. Germline trimming cut 2 bases from V and 5 bases from J; bases unmatched to any gene: 5. The V and J genes are TRBV6-5 and TRBJ2-2, with 10 bases fitting TRBD1. The clonotype comes from a man aged 60 to 69 with COVID-19, enrolled during active disease. Material for sequencing was peripheral blood. The CDR3 loop reads CASSYATGGDTGELFF. The CDR3, as DNA: TGTGCCAGCAGTTACGCGACAGGGGGCGATACCGGGGAGCTGTTTTTT.